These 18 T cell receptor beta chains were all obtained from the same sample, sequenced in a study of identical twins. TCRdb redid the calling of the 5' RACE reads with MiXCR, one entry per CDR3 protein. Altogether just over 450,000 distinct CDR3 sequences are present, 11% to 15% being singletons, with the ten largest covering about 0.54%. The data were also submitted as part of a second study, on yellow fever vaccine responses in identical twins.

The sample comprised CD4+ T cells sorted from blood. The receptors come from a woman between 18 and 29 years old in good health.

The CDR3 DNA reads TGTGCCAGCAGTTACCGGGACAGATCCTACGAGCAGTACTTC. It yields the protein CASSYRDRSYEQYF. This sequence joins TRBV6-5 and TRBJ2-7; TRBD1 agrees at 7 bases. CDR1 and CDR2 (germline): MNHEY, SVGAGI. V shed 2 bases and J 1 base; nucleotides not matched to a gene: 2. The CDR3 sequence is 14 residues long.

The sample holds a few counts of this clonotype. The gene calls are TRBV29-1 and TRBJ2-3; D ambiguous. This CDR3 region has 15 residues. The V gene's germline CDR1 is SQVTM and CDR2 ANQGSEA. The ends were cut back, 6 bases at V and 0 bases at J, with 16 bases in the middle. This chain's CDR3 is CSVGGRKTSTDTQYF. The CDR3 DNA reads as TGCAGCGTCGGCGGCCGAAAGACTAGCACAGATACGCAGTATTTT.

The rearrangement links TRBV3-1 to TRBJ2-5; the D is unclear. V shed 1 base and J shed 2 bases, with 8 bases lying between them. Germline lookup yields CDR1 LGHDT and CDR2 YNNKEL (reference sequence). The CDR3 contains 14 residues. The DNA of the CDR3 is TGTGCCAGCAGCCAAGGGAGCGTACAAGAGACCCAGTACTTC. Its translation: CASSQGSVQETQYF.

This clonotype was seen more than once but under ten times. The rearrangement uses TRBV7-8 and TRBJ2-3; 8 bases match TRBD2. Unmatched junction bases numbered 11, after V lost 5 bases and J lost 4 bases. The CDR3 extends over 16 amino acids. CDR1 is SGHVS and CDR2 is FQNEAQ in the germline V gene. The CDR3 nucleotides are TGTGCCAGCAGCCCCGGAGTGCTAGCGGGTGCAGATACGCAGTATTTT. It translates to CASSPGVLAGADTQYF.

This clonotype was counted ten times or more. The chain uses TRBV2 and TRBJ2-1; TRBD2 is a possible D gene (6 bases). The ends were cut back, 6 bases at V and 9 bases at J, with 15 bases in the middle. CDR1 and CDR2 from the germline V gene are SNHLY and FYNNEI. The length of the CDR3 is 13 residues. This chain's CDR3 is CASRGTPTGEQFF. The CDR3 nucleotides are TGTGCCAGCAGAGGGACTCCCACGGGTGAGCAGTTCTTC.

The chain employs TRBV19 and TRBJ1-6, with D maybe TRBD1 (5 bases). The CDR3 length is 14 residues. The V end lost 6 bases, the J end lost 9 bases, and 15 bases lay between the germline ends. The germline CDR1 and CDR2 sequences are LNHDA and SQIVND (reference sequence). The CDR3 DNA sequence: TGTGCCAGTAGCCGCGAGGGTAGGGGTTCACCCCTCCACTTT. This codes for CASSREGRGSPLHF.

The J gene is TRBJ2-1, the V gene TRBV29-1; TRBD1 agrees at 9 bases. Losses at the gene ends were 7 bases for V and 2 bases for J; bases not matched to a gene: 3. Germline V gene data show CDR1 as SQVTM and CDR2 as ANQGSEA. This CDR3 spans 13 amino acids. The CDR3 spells CSGGQGTYNEQFF. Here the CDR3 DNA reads TGCAGCGGTGGACAGGGGACCTACAATGAGCAGTTCTTC.

CDR3: CASSRLTGGNTGELFF. As DNA, the CDR3 is TGTGCCAGCAGCCGGTTGACAGGGGGGAACACCGGGGAGCTGTTTTTT. This chain connects TRBV28 to TRBJ2-2; 9 bases are a match to TRBD1. The CDR3 is 16 amino acids. CDR1 and CDR2 from the germline V gene are MDHEN and SYDVKM. V gave up 6 bases and J gave up 1 base; unmatched junction bases: 6.

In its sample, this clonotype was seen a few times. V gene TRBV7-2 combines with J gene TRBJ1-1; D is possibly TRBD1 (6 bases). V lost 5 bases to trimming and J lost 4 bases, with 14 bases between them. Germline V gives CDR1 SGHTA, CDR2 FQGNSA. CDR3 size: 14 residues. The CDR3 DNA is TGTGCCAGCAGCGTCTCAGGGGCGGGCACTGAAGCTTTCTTT. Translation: CASSVSGAGTEAFF.

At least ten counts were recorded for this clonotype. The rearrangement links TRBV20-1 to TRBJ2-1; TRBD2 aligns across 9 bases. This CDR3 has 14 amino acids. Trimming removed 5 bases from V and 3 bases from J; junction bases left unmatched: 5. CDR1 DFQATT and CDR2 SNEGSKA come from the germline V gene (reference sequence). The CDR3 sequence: CSARGLAGYNEQFF. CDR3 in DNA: TGCAGTGCTCGGGGACTAGCCGGCTACAATGAGCAGTTCTTC.

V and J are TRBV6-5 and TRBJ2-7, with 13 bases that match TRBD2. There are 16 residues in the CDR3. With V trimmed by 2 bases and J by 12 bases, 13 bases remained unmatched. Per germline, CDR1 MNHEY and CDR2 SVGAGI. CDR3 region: CASSYRLAGGNPQVYF. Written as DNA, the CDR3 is TGTGCCAGCAGTTACCGACTAGCGGGGGGAAACCCCCAGGTGTACTTC.

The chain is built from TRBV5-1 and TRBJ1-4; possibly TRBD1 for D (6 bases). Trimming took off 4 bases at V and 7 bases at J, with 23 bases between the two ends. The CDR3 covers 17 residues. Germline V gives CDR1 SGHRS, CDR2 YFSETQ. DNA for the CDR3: TGCGCCAGCAGCATCTCACTAATACAGGGAGAGGGTGAAAAACTGTTTTTT. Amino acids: CASSISLIQGEGEKLFF.

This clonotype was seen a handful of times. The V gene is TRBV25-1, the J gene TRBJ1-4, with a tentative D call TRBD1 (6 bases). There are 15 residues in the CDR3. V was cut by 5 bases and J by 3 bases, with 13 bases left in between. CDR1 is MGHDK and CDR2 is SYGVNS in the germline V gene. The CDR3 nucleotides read TGTGCCAGCAGTAATGGGGGCGCGGCTAATGAAAAACTGTTTTTT. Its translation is CASSNGGAANEKLFF. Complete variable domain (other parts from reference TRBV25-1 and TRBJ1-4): EADIYQTPRYLVIGTGKKITLECSQTMGHDKMYWYQQDPGMELHLIHYSYGVNSTEKGDLSSESTVSRIRTEHFPLTLESARPSHTSQYLCASSNGGAANEKLFFGSGTQLSVL.

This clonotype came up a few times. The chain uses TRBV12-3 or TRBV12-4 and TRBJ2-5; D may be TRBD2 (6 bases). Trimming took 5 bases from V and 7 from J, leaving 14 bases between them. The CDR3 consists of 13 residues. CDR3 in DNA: TGTGCCAGCAGTCGCGGGACTCTTGGGACCCAGTACTTC. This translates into CASSRGTLGTQYF.

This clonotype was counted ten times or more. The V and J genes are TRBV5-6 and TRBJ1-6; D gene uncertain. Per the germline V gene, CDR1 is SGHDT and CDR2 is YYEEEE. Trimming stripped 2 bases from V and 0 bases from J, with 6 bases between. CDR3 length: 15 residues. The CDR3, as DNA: TGTGCCAGCAGCTTAGGGAGCTCCTATAATTCACCCCTCCACTTT. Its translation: CASSLGSSYNSPLHF. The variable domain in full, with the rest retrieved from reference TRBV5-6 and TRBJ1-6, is DAGVTQSPTHLIKTRGQQVTLRCSPKSGHDTVSWYQQALGQGPQFIFQYYEEEERQRGNFPDRFSGHQFPNYSSELNVNALLLGDSALYLCASSLGSSYNSPLHFGNGTRLTVT.

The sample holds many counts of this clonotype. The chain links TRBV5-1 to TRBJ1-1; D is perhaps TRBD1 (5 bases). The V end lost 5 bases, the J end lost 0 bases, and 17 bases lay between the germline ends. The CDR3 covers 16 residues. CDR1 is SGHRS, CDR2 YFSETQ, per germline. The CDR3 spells CASSLLTGGMNTEAFF. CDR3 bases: TGCGCCAGCAGTTTATTGACCGGGGGGATGAACACTGAAGCTTTCTTT. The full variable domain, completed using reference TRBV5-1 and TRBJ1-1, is KAGVTQTPRYLIKTRGQQVTLSCSPISGHRSVSWYQQTPGQGLQFLFEYFSETQRNKGNFPGRFSGRQFSNSRSEMNVSTLELGDSALYLCASSLLTGGMNTEAFFGQGTRLTVV.

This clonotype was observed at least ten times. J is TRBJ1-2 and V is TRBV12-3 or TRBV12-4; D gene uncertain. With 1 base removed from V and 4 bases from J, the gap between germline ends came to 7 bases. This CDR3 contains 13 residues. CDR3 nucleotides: TGTGCCAGCAGTTTAGGTGGGAGCTATGGCTACACCTTC. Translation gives CASSLGGSYGYTF.

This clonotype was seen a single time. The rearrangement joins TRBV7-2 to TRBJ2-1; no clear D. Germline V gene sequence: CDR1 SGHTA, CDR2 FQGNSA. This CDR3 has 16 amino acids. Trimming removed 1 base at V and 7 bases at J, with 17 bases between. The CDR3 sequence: CASSLESTGGFNEQFF. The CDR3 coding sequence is TGTGCCAGCAGCTTAGAATCCACGGGTGGGTTTAATGAGCAGTTCTTC.